Below, one T cell receptor beta chain is given with its context. Its specificity is not known. This sample is drawn from a study of cytotoxic CD8 clonotypes in ibrutinib-treated CLL. Study results and limitations: Measured clonality at baseline was greater than in age-matched healthy donors and tracked with circulating CD8+ T-cell counts.

Libraries were prepared by immunoSEQ multiplex PCR; TCRdb keeps only in-frame clonotypes and omits some of them. The data contain approximately 20,000 clones, over 70% of them singletons. V dropped 4 bases and J dropped 3 bases, with 7 bases sitting between them. CDR3 length: 12 amino acids. Germline CDR1 is MNHEY and CDR2 is SMNVEV (reference sequence). This rearrangement joins TRBV27 to TRBJ2-7; D call uncertain. This specimen consisted of PBMCs, obtained before ibrutinib treatment. The source of this sequence is a human donor with chronic lymphocytic leukemia. The CDR3 DNA is TGTGCCAGCAGTTCTTATGGCTACGAGCAGTACTTC. Protein: CASSSYGYEQYF.